Below are 9 T cell receptor beta chains sequenced from a single sample in a study of blood T cells in healthy people across ages. The authors ran a second PCR of about 7 to 11 cycles using a sample-barcoded 5' primer and a J-beta primer mix. MiXCR, applied by TCRdb to the 5' RACE reads, yields one record per CDR3 protein. The table has hundreds of thousands of distinct CDR3 sequences, roughly 50% seen once. Sequences were obtained from blood. The source of these receptors is a woman aged 60-75 years in good health.

The chain is built from TRBV2 and TRBJ2-5, with 12 bases identical to TRBD2. CDR1 is SNHLY, CDR2 FYNNEI, per germline. The CDR3 has 14 amino acids. The junction had 4 bases not matched to a gene; V was cut back by 10 bases and J by 1 base. CDR3 DNA: TGTGCCAAGGGGACTAGCGGGCGCCAAGAGACCCAGTACTTC. This translates into CAKGTSGRQETQYF.

The V gene is TRBV20-1, the J gene TRBJ2-1, with D perhaps TRBD1 or TRBD2 (5 bases each). CDR1 is DFQATT and CDR2 is SNEGSKA in the germline V gene (reference sequence). The CDR3 has 17 residues. The V and J ends lost 5 bases and 0 bases respectively, with 20 bases between them. The CDR3 nucleotides are TGCAGTGCTCGTGGGAAGGGACCCCTGAACTCCTACAATGAGCAGTTCTTC. Translation gives CSARGKGPLNSYNEQFF.

The rearrangement links TRBV5-1 to TRBJ2-2; weak D call: TRBD2 (6 bases). The CDR3 has 16 amino acids. Germline CDR1 and CDR2: SGHRS and YFSETQ. Between the trimmed V and J ends, which lost 0 bases and 6 bases, there was a span of 15 bases. CDR3 sequence (DNA): TGCGCCAGCAGCTTGGCCGGGGACTCGAGGTCCGGGGAGCTGTTTTTT. Its protein is CASSLAGDSRSGELFF.

The chain combines TRBV4-3 with TRBJ1-2, with 8 bases identical to TRBD1. The CDR3 has 13 amino acids. The ends lost 1 base at V and 10 bases at J; junction bases unmatched: 5. Germline-derived CDR1 and CDR2 are LGHNA and YSLEER. Here the CDR3 DNA reads TGCGCCAGCAGCCAAGTTCGACAGGGGCCCTACACCTTC. Encoded protein: CASSQVRQGPYTF.

The table lists this clonotype with a few counts. The genes are TRBV3-1 and TRBJ1-6, with D hard to call. This CDR3 is built from 14 residues. Germline CDR1 LGHDT, CDR2 YNNKEL (reference sequence). V shed 2 bases and J shed 10 bases, with 12 bases lying between them. CDR3 bases: TGTGCCAGCAGCCAAAATAGCGGGATCTCACCCCTCCACTTT. Its translation is CASSQNSGISPLHF.

This clonotype was found a few times. The chain is built from TRBV15 and TRBJ2-5; D gene unclear. Germline loops: CDR1 LNHNV, CDR2 YYDKDF (reference sequence). Trimming cost V 3 bases and J 1 base, with 15 bases left between them. The CDR3 totals 16 residues. CDR3 nucleotide sequence: TGTGCCACCAGCAGCGTAGATCGAGGATTCCAAGAGACCCAGTACTTC. Amino acids: CATSSVDRGFQETQYF.

The rearrangement joins TRBV3-1 to TRBJ2-7; 9 bases line up with TRBD1. Germline-derived CDR1 and CDR2 are LGHDT and YNNKEL (reference sequence). The V and J ends lost 5 bases and 3 bases, in that order; junction bases with no gene match: 2. There are 13 residues in the CDR3. The CDR3 sequence is CASSGGQGYEQYF. The DNA of the CDR3 is TGTGCCAGCAGCGGGGGACAGGGCTACGAGCAGTACTTC.

The table lists this clonotype with a few counts. The chain links TRBV10-3 to TRBJ2-1; D might be TRBD2 (5 bases). This CDR3 region has 15 residues. The V end lost 3 bases, the J end lost 0 bases, and 9 bases lay between the germline ends. CDR1 is ENHRY and CDR2 is SYGVKD in the germline V gene. CDR3 in DNA: TGTGCCATCAGTGATCCGGAGGTCTCCTACAATGAGCAGTTCTTC. It specifies CAISDPEVSYNEQFF.

V usage is TRBV3-1 and J usage is TRBJ2-5; D is undetermined. The CDR3 is 12 amino acids. V lost 3 bases to trimming and J lost 11 bases, with 13 bases between them. The germline CDR1 and CDR2 sequences are LGHDT and YNNKEL (reference sequence). The CDR3 DNA is TGTGCCAGCAGCCAGTTAGAGAATGAGCAGTACTTC. Protein product: CASSQLENEQYF.